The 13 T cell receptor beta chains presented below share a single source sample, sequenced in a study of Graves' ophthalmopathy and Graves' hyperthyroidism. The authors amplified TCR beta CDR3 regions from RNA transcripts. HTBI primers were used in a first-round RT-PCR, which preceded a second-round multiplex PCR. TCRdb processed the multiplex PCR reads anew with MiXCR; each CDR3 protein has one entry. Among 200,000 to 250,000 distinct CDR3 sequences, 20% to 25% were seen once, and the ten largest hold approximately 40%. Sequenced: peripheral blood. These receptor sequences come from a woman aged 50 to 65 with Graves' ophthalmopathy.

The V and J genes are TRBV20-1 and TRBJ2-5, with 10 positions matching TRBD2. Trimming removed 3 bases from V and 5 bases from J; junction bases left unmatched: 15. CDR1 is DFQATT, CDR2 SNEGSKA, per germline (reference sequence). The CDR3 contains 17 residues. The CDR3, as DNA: TGCAGTGCTAGCAGGGGGCTAGCGGGGGCATCAAGGGAGACCCAGTACTTC. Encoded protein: CSASRGLAGASRETQYF.

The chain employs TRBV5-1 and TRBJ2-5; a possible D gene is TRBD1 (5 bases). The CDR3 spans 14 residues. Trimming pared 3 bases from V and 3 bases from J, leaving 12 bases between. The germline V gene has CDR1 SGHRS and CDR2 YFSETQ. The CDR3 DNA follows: TGCGCCAGCAGCTCAGGACAACAGGAAGAGACCCAGTACTTC. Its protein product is CASSSGQQEETQYF.

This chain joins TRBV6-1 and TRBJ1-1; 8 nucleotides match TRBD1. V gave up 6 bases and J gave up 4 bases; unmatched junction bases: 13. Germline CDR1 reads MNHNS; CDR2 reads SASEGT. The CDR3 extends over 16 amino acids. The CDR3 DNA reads TGTGCCAGCAGCCCCAGGCAGGGGGCGAGTTCCACTGAAGCTTTCTTT. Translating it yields CASSPRQGASSTEAFF.

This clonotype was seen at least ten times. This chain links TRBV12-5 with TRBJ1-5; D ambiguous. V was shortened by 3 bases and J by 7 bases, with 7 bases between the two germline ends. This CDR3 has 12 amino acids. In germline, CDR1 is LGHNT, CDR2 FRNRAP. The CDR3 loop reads CASGFARQPQHF. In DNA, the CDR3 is TGTGCTAGTGGTTTCGCGCGCCAGCCCCAGCATTTT.

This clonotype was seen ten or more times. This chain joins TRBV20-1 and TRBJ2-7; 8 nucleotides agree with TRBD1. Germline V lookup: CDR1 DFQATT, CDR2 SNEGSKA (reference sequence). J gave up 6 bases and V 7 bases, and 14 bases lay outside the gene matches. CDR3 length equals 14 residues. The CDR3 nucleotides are TGCAGTGGTCAGATACCGGGACAGGATGGCGAGCAGTACTTC. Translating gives CSGQIPGQDGEQYF.

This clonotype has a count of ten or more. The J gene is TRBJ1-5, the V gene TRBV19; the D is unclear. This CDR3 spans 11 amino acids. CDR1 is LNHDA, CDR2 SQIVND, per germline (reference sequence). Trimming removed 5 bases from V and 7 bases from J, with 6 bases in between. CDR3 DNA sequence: TGTGCCAGTAGTTCCCAACAGCCCCAGCATTTT. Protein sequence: CASSSQQPQHF. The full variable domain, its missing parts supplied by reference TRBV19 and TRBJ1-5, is DGGITQSPKYLFRKEGQNVTLSCEQNLNHDAMYWYRQDPGQGLRLIYYSQIVNDFQKGDIAEGYSVSREKKESFPLTVTSAQKNPTAFYLCASSSQQPQHFGDGTRLSIL.

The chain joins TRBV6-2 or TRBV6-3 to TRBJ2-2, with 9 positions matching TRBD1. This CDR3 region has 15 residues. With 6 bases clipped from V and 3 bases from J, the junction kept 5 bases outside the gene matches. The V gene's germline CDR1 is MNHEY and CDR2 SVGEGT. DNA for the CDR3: TGTGCCAGCAGGGACAGGGGACTTCACACCGGGGAGCTGTTTTTT. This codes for CASRDRGLHTGELFF.

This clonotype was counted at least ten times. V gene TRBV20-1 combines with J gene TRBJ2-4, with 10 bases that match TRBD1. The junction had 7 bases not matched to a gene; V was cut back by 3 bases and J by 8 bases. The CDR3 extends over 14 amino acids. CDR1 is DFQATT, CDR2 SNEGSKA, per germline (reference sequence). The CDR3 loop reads CSASDRDRGDIQYF. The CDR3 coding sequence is TGCAGTGCTAGTGACCGGGACAGGGGAGACATTCAGTACTTC.

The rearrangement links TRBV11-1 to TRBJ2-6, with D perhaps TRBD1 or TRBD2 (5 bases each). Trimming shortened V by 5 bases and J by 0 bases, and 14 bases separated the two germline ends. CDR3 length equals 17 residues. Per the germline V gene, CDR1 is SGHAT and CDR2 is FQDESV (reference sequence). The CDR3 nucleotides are TGTGCCAGCAGCCCCCGGGGCTACAGCTCTGGGGCCAACGTCCTGACTTTC. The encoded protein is CASSPRGYSSGANVLTF.

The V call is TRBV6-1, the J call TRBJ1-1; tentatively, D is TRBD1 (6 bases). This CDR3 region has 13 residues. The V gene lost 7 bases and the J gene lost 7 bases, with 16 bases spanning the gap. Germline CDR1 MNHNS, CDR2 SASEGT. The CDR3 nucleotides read TGTGCCAGCAACCGTCGGACAGAGCGTGAAGCTTTCTTT. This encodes CASNRRTEREAFF.

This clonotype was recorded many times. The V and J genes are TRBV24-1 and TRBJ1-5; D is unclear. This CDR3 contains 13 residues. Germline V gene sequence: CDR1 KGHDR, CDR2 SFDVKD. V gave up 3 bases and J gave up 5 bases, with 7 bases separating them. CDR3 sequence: CATSDRRDQPQHF. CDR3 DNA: TGTGCCACCAGTGATAGACGAGATCAGCCCCAGCATTTT.

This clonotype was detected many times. The CDR3 sequence is CASSPQGLGPYEQYF. DNA for the CDR3: TGTGCCAGCAGCCCACAGGGGTTGGGGCCCTACGAGCAGTACTTC. The chain carries TRBV7-6 and TRBJ2-7; 7 bases match TRBD1. Per the germline V gene, CDR1 is SGHVS and CDR2 is FNYEAQ. V was pared by 5 bases and J by 2 bases, with 9 bases of the junction left unmatched. The CDR3 is 15 amino acids. Filled out from reference TRBV7-6 and TRBJ2-7, the complete variable domain reads GAGVSQSPRYKVTKRGQDVALRCDPISGHVSLYWYRQALGQGPEFLTYFNYEAQQDKSGLPNDRFSAERPEGSISTLTIQRTEQRDSAMYRCASSPQGLGPYEQYFGPGTRLTVT.

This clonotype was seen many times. Here the CDR3 DNA reads TGTGCCAGCAGTTTCAGGGTTCGGTACGAGCAGTACTTC. Its translation: CASSFRVRYEQYF. The rearrangement links TRBV27 to TRBJ2-7, with D perhaps TRBD1 (5 bases). Germline loops: CDR1 MNHEY, CDR2 SMNVEV (reference sequence). The V and J ends lost 3 bases and 4 bases respectively, with 10 bases between them. The CDR3 runs to 13 residues.